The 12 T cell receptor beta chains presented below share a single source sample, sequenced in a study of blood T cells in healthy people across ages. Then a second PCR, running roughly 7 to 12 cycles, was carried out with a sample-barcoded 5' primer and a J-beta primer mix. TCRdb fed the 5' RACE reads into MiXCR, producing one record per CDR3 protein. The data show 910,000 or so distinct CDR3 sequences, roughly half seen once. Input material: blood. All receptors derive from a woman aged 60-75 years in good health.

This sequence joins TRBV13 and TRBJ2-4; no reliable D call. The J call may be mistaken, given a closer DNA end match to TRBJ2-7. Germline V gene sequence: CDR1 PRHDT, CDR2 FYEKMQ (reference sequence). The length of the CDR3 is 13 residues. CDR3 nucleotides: TGTGCCAGCAGCTTAGAATCCGAGTACGAGCAGTACTTC. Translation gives CASSLESEYEQYF.

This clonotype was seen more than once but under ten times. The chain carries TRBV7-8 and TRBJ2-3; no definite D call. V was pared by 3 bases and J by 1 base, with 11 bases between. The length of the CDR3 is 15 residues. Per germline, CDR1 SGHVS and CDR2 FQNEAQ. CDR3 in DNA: TGTGCCAGCAGCTTCAATATGGTTGGCACAGATACGCAGTATTTT. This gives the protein CASSFNMVGTDTQYF.

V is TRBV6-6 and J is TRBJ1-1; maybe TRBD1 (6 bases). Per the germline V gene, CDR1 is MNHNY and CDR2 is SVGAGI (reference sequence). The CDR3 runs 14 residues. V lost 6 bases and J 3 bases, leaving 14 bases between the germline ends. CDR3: CASRYDRLDTEAFF. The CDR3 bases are TGTGCCAGCAGATACGACAGGTTGGACACTGAAGCTTTCTTT.

The CDR3 loop is CASSHFAGGDPETQYF. The DNA of the CDR3 is TGTGCCAGCAGCCACTTCGCGGGAGGGGACCCAGAGACCCAGTACTTC. The chain links TRBV12-3 or TRBV12-4 to TRBJ2-5; 9 nucleotides align to TRBD2. This CDR3 region has 16 residues. Losses at the gene ends were 6 bases for V and 4 bases for J; bases not matched to a gene: 12.

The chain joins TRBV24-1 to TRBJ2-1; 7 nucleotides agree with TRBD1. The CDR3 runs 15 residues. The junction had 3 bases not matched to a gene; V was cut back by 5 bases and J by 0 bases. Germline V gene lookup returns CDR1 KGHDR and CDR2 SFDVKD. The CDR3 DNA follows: TGTGCCACCAGTGGGACAGGTACCTCCTACAATGAGCAGTTCTTC. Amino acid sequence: CATSGTGTSYNEQFF.

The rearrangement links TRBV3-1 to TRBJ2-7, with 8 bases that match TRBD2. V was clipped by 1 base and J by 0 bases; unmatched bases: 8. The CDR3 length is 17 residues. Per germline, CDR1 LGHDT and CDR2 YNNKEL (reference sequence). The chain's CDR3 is CASSQALAGDASYEQYF. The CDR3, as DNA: TGTGCCAGCAGCCAAGCCCTAGCGGGTGATGCCTCCTACGAGCAGTACTTC.

The CDR3 nucleotides are TGTGCCAGCAGCTTGGGTCTGAGAGATGGCTACACCTTC. It translates to CASSLGLRDGYTF. The chain links TRBV7-6 to TRBJ1-2; D is unresolved. Looked up from germline, CDR1 is SGHVS and CDR2 is FNYEAQ. CDR3 length: 13 amino acids. V lost 3 bases, J lost 6 bases, and 11 bases lay in between. Looking up the rest from reference TRBV7-6 and TRBJ1-2 gives the full variable domain: GAGVSQSPRYKVTKRGQDVALRCDPISGHVSLYWYRQALGQGPEFLTYFNYEAQQDKSGLPNDRFSAERPEGSISTLTIQRTEQRDSAMYRCASSLGLRDGYTFGSGTRLTVV.

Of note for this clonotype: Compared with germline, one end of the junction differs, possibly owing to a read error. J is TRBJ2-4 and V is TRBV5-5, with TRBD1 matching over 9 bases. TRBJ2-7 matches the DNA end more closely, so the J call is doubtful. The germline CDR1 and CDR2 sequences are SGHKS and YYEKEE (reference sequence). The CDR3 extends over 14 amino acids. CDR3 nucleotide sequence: TGTGCCGGCAGGACCCCCGGACAGGGGTACGAGCAGTACTTC. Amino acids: CAGRTPGQGYEQYF.

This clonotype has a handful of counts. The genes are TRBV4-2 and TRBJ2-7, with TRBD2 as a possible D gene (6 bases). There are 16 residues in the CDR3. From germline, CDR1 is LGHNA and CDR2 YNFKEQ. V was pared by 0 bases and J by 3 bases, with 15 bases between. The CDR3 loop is CASSQDGLAGGYEQYF. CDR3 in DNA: TGTGCCAGCAGCCAAGATGGTCTAGCCGGGGGCTACGAGCAGTACTTC.

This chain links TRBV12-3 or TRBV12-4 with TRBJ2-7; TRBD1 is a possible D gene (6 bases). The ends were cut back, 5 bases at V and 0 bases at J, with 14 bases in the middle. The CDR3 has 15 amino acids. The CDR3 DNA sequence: TGTGCCAGCAGTCTCGTTGGACAGATCTCCTACGAGCAGTACTTC. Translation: CASSLVGQISYEQYF.

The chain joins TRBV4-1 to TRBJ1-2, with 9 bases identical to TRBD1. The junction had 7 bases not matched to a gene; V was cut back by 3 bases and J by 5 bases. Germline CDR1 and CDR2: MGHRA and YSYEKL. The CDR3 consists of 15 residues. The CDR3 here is CASSHAGQGRYGYTF. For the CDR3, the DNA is TGCGCCAGCAGCCACGCAGGACAGGGGCGATATGGCTACACCTTC.

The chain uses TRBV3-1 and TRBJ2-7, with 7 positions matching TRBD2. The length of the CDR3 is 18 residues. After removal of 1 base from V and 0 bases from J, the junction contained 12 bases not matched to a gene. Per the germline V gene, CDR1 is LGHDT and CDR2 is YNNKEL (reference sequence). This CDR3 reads CASSQAGGGLQISYEQYF. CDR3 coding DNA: TGTGCCAGCAGCCAAGCGGGCGGGGGACTACAAATCTCCTACGAGCAGTACTTC.